This T cell receptor beta chain stems from a study of spatial heterogeneity in lung cancer. Study-level points and caveats: Tumors with more nonsynonymous mutations had more expanded intratumoral alpha and beta TCRs.

Documented time point: sample taken at primary tumor resection. Sequencing of whole RNA from tumor, nontumor lung or frozen PBMC involved no sorting. By share, this clonotype counts as medium-sized. Its antigen remains unknown. Germline CDR1 is MNHEY and CDR2 is SVGAGI. Between the trimmed V and J ends, which lost 7 bases and 8 bases, there was a span of 29 bases. The CDR3 runs 18 residues. On each TCR cDNA molecule, a unique molecular identifier was present. TCRdb reprocessed the 5' RACE reads with MiXCR, giving one entry per CDR3 protein. The sample holds 10,000 or so distinct CDR3 sequences, approximately 8.3% seen once.

The TCR was taken from a female donor with early-stage non-small cell lung cancer. The chain employs TRBV6-5 and TRBJ1-4; tentatively, D is TRBD1 (6 bases). This material consisted of lung tumor tissue, taken at surgery. The CDR3 spells CASKPGQLRGWSGEKLFF. The CDR3 nucleotides read TGTGCCAGCAAACCCGGACAGCTGAGAGGTTGGAGCGGCGAAAAACTGTTTTTT.